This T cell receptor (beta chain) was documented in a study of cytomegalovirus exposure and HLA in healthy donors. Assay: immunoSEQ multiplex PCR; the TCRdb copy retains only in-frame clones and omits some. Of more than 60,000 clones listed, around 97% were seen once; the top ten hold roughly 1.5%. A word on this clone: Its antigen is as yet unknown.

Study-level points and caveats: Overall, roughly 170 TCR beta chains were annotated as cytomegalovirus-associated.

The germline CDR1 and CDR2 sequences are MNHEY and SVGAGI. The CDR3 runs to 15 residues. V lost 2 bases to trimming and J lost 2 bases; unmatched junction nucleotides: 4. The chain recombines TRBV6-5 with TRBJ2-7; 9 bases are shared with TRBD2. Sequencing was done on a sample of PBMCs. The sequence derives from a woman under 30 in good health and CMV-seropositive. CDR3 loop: CASSYRLAAPYEQYF. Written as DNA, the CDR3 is TGTGCCAGCAGTTACCGACTAGCGGCGCCCTACGAGCAGTACTTC.